These T cell receptor beta chains were read from a single sample in a study of regulatory T cells in long-lasting Graves disease. TCRdb independently ran MiXCR on the multiplex PCR reads; one entry per CDR3 protein. This table holds roughly 350,000 distinct CDR3 sequences, roughly 15% found once. This sample was also put to use in a study of T cells in Graves' hyperthyroidism and ophthalmopathy.

This specimen was peripheral blood mononuclear cells (PBMCs), taken at new diagnosis, from a patient treated with antithyroid drugs. These receptor sequences come from a woman younger than 35 with Graves disease. Each CDR3 is given with its conserved first and last residue. Fields, in order: V gene, clone size, J gene, D gene, CDR3 protein, CDR3 DNA. The D gene is left open where the match is weak. Clone size, where shown, is once, few, many, or a class for clones that have expanded.

TRBV4-1	many	TRBJ1-2	.	CASSRPGRLNYGYTF	TGCGCCAGCAGCCGACCGGGACGCCTTAACTATGGCTACACCTTC
TRBV28	many	TRBJ2-5	TRBD2	CASSLPLAGAVGTQYF	TGTGCCAGCAGTTTACCACTAGCGGGAGCGGTAGGAACCCAGTACTTC
TRBV28	many	TRBJ2-3	.	CASRQQDLDTQYF	TGTGCCAGCAGGCAACAGGACCTAGATACGCAGTATTTT
TRBV15	many	TRBJ2-5	TRBD2	CATSREGLAAYQETQYF	TGTGCCACCAGCAGAGAAGGACTAGCGGCTTACCAAGAGACCCAGTACTTC
TRBV12-3/TRBV12-4	once	TRBJ1-5	.	CASSFSHNNQPQHF	TGTGCCAGCAGTTTTAGTCACAACAATCAGCCCCAGCATTTT
TRBV5-1	.	TRBJ2-1	.	CASSLGPRNEQFF	TGCGCCAGCAGCTTGGGCCCTAGAAATGAGCAGTTCTTC
TRBV9	many	TRBJ1-3	TRBD1	CASSAGTAGNTIYF	TGTGCCAGCAGCGCCGGGACAGCTGGAAACACCATATATTTT
TRBV27	many	TRBJ1-6	.	CASNRGTYNSPLHF	TGTGCCAGCAACAGAGGGACCTATAATTCACCCCTCCACTTT
TRBV20-1	many	TRBJ2-2	TRBD1	CSASTTGAGELFF	TGCAGTGCTAGTACGACAGGGGCTGGGGAGCTGTTTTTT
TRBV19	.	TRBJ1-1	TRBD1	CASRMGQGAPEAFF	TGTGCCAGTAGAATGGGACAGGGGGCACCTGAAGCTTTCTTT
TRBV6-2/TRBV6-3	.	TRBJ1-4	.	CASRKVNDEKLFF	TGTGCCAGCAGAAAGGTTAATGATGAAAAACTGTTTTTT
TRBV2	many	TRBJ2-3	.	CASDPLGGSTDTQYF	TGTGCCAGCGACCCCCTAGGTGGCTCCACAGATACGCAGTATTTT
TRBV4-1	few	TRBJ1-1	TRBD1	CASSRRPTGVNTEAFF	TGCGCCAGCAGCCGAAGACCAACAGGGGTGAACACTGAAGCTTTCTTT
TRBV2	few	TRBJ1-5	.	CASSVDTINQPQHF	TGTGCCAGCAGCGTAGACACGATCAATCAGCCCCAGCATTTT
TRBV11-1	once	TRBJ2-1	TRBD1	CASSKSAGGQGQFF	TGTGCCAGCAGCAAATCAGCCGGGGGACAGGGACAGTTCTTC
TRBV27	few	TRBJ2-3	.	CASSSPRGGTSTDTQYF	TGTGCCAGCAGTTCCCCGAGAGGGGGGACTAGCACAGATACGCAGTATTTT
TRBV12-3/TRBV12-4	many	TRBJ1-5	.	CASSFPSGLNQPQHF	TGTGCCAGCAGTTTTCCTTCGGGGCTAAATCAGCCCCAGCATTTT
TRBV11-3	many	TRBJ2-7	TRBD2	CASSAVAGVPYEQYF	TGTGCCAGCAGCGCCGTAGCGGGGGTCCCCTACGAGCAGTACTTC
TRBV5-1	many	TRBJ2-3	TRBD2	CASSARTSLSDTQYF	TGCGCCAGCAGCGCAAGGACTAGTCTGTCAGATACGCAGTATTTT
TRBV2	many	TRBJ2-3	TRBD2	CASSEPSGGSFSTDTQYF	TGTGCCAGCAGTGAACCAAGCGGGGGGTCCTTCAGCACAGATACGCAGTATTTT
TRBV10-3	few	TRBJ1-5	.	CAISPGQPNQPQHF	TGTGCCATCAGCCCCGGACAGCCCAATCAGCCCCAGCATTTT
TRBV2	many	TRBJ2-7	TRBD2	CASIGLAGEQYF	TGTGCCAGCATCGGACTAGCGGGTGAGCAGTACTTC
TRBV7-8	many	TRBJ1-4	.	CASGTADNEKLFF	TGTGCCAGCGGTACAGCTGATAATGAAAAACTGTTTTTT
TRBV4-1	many	TRBJ2-7	TRBD1	CASSQASGTVSSYEQYF	TGCGCCAGCAGCCAGGCCTCCGGGACAGTAAGCTCCTACGAGCAGTACTTC
TRBV5-1	many	TRBJ2-5	.	CASSLLGLPQETQYF	TGCGCCAGCAGCTTGCTGGGGCTACCCCAAGAGACCCAGTACTTC
TRBV27	many	TRBJ2-4	.	CASSLSELAKNIQYF	TGTGCCAGCAGTTTATCAGAACTAGCCAAAAACATTCAGTACTTC
TRBV25-1	.	TRBJ2-5	TRBD2	CASSDLAGGRRAETQYF	TGTGCCAGCAGCGACCTAGCGGGGGGGCGCCGGGCGGAGACCCAGTACTTC
TRBV5-1	.	TRBJ2-7	TRBD2	CASSLPRGGGRADEQYF	TGCGCCAGCAGCTTGCCTCGAGGGGGCGGGAGGGCCGACGAGCAGTACTTC
TRBV10-3	many	TRBJ1-2	.	CAISESRGNYGYTF	TGTGCCATCAGTGAGTCAAGGGGGAACTATGGCTACACCTTC
TRBV2	many	TRBJ2-4	.	CASRDTRKNIQYF	TGTGCCAGCCGGGACACCCGCAAAAACATTCAGTACTTC
TRBV2	many	TRBJ1-1	.	CASRPPFNTEAFF	TGTGCCAGCAGGCCTCCCTTCAACACTGAAGCTTTCTTT
TRBV20-1	many	TRBJ2-1	.	CSAGEGTTYNEQFF	TGCAGTGCCGGTGAGGGAACGACCTACAATGAGCAGTTCTTC
TRBV19	.	TRBJ1-2	.	CASSLQVSNYGYTF	TGTGCCAGTAGTTTGCAGGTATCCAACTATGGCTACACCTTC
TRBV29-1	.	TRBJ1-2	.	CSVHMVPENYGYTF	TGCAGCGTCCACATGGTGCCTGAAAACTATGGCTACACCTTC
TRBV19	few	TRBJ2-5	.	CATGGYQETQYF	TGTGCCACTGGGGGGTACCAAGAGACCCAGTACTTC
TRBV6-2/TRBV6-3	many	TRBJ2-5	TRBD2	CASNTGTRDGETQYF	TGTGCCAGCAATACCGGGACTAGGGACGGGGAGACCCAGTACTTC
TRBV7-3	many	TRBJ2-3	.	CASGALGKSTDTQYF	TGTGCCAGCGGCGCGTTGGGGAAGAGCACAGATACGCAGTATTTT
TRBV5-1	many	TRBJ2-1	TRBD2	CASSLDGTSVDEQFF	TGCGCCAGCAGCTTGGACGGGACTAGCGTGGATGAGCAGTTCTTC
TRBV2	.	TRBJ1-6	.	CASSYRDANSPLHF	TGTGCCAGCAGTTACCGGGACGCTAATTCACCCCTCCACTTT
TRBV7-3	many	TRBJ2-3	.	CASSFGGPGDTDTQYF	TGTGCCAGCAGCTTTGGAGGCCCGGGGGACACAGATACGCAGTATTTT